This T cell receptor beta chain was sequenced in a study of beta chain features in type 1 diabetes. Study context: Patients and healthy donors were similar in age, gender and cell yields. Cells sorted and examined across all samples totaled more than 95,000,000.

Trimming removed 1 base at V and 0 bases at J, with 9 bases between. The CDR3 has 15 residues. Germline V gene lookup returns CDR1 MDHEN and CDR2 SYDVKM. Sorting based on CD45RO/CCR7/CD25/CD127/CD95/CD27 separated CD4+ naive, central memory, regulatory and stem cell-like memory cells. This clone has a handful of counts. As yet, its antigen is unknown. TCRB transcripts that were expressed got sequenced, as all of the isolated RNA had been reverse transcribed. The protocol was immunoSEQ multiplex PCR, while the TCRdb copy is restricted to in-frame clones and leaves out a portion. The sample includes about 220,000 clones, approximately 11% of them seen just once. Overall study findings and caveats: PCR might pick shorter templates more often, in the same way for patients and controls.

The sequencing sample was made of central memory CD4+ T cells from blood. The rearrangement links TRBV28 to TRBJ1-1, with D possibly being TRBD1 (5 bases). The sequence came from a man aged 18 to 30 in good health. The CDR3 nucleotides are TGTGCCAGCAGTTTATTGGGGCCGATGAACACTGAAGCTTTCTTT. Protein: CASSLLGPMNTEAFF.